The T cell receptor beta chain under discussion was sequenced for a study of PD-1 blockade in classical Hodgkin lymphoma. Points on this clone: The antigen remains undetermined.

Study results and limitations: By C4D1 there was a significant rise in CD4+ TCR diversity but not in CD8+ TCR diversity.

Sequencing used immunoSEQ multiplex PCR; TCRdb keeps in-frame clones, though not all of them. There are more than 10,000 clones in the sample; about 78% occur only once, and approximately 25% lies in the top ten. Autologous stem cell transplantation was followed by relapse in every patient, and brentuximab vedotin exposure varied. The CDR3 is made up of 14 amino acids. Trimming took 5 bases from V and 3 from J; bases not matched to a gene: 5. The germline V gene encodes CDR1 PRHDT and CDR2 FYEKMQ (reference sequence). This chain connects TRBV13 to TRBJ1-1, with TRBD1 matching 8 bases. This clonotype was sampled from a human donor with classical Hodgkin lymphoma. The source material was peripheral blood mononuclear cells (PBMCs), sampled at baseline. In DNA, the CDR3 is TGTGCCAGCAGCGGACACAGGGGGGACACTGAAGCTTTCTTT. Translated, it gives CASSGHRGDTEAFF.